The rows below give T cell receptor beta chains drawn from one sample of a study of blood T cell repertoires in COVID-19. Profiled with immunoSEQ multiplex PCR; TCRdb holds only in-frame clones, not every one. This sample has a few hundred thousand clones; roughly 89% occur once, and the top ten carry approximately 0.84%. The sequencing sample was made of peripheral blood. These receptor sequences come from a man aged 30-40 years with acute or convalescent COVID-19. Both conserved end residues are part of each CDR3. The size of a clone is reported for some rows only, either as once, few or many, or as a class for expanded clones.

J gene,clone size,V gene,CDR3 protein
TRBJ2-2,.,TRBV9,CASRYSGTGASRTGELFF
TRBJ2-7,.,TRBV6-4,CASSQELRDEQYF
TRBJ2-1,.,TRBV4-1,CASSQDWGLAGVNEQFF
TRBJ2-1,.,TRBV29-1,CSVRLLAGILGDNEQFF
TRBJ2-3,.,TRBV10-3,CAISEIASGSGTDTQYF
TRBJ2-6,.,TRBV19,CASSIGTGGSGANVLTF
TRBJ1-1,once,TRBV3-1/TRBV3-2,CASSHLRGFEAFF
TRBJ1-1,once,TRBV27,CASSLEGLNTEAFF
TRBJ2-2,.,TRBV6-2/TRBV6-3,CASSYLTSGNTGELFF
TRBJ2-3,.,TRBV9,CASGQGGTDTQYF
TRBJ2-1,.,TRBV30,CAWVGLAGTYEQFF
TRBJ1-5,.,TRBV6-1,CASSERQLGQPQHF
TRBJ2-3,.,TRBV9,CASSVGTSGTDTQYF
TRBJ2-1,.,TRBV6-4,CASSDEIGASAPFF
TRBJ2-1,.,TRBV5-4,CASSLDTSGGAGSLNEQFF
TRBJ2-7,.,TRBV5-1,CASSPSSITGSLENYEQYF
TRBJ2-3,.,TRBV14,CASSPWASGSDTQYF
TRBJ1-1,once,TRBV28,CASTPTGPMNTEAFF
TRBJ1-1,.,TRBV10-2,CASSEIERNTEAFF
TRBJ2-7,.,TRBV24-1,CATSDGRGSEQYF
TRBJ2-7,.,TRBV3-1/TRBV3-2,CASSQGYEGVNEQYF
TRBJ1-4,.,TRBV5-1,CASSPGTDYNEKLFF
TRBJ1-4,.,TRBV30,CAWRRGATNEKLFF
TRBJ2-7,.,TRBV19,CASSRASGGAQEQYF
TRBJ2-3,.,TRBV9,CASSPSGGLLSRTDTQYF
TRBJ1-5,.,TRBV18,CASSKPGDGQPQHF
TRBJ2-5,.,TRBV4-2,CASSQERGVQETQYF
TRBJ2-1,.,TRBV2,CASRRTSGIYNEQFF
TRBJ2-5,.,TRBV19,CASSSQGGAQETQYF
TRBJ2-1,.,TRBV19,CASSRGLYNEQFF
TRBJ1-3,.,TRBV28,CASSDRVWDSGNTIYF
TRBJ1-4,.,TRBV15,CATQAALTDEKLFF
TRBJ2-1,.,TRBV19,CASRSQGAVYNEQFF